This T cell receptor (beta chain) comes out of a study of radiotherapy plus CTLA-4 blockade in lung cancer. CDR3 size: 12 residues. Germline CDR1 reads SNHLY; CDR2 reads FYNNEI. V was shortened by 3 bases and J by 3 bases, with 5 bases between the two germline ends. Only in-frame clones appear in the TCRdb table, and some are missing; sequencing was by immunoSEQ multiplex PCR. Here the sample spans roughly 25,000 clones, 73% being singletons. This clonotype was sampled from a human donor with non-small cell lung cancer who had stable disease on radiotherapy plus ipilimumab. The genes are TRBV2 and TRBJ1-2; perhaps TRBD1 as D (5 bases). The sequencing here drew on peripheral blood, taken from a patient treated with radiotherapy plus ipilimumab. CDR3: CASSDRDYGYTF. The CDR3 DNA reads as TGTGCCAGCAGTGACAGGGACTATGGCTACACCTTC.